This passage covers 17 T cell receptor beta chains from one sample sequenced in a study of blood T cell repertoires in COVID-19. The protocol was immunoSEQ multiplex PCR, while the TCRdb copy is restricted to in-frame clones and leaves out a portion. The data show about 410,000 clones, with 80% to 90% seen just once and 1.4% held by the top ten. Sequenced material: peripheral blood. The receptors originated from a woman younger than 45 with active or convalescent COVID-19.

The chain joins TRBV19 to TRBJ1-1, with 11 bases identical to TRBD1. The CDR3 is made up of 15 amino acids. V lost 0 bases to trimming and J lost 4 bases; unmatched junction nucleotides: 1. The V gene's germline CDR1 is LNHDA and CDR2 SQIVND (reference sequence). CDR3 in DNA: TGTGCCAGTAGTATAGATGGGACAGGGGGCACTGAAGCTTTCTTT. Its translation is CASSIDGTGGTEAFF.

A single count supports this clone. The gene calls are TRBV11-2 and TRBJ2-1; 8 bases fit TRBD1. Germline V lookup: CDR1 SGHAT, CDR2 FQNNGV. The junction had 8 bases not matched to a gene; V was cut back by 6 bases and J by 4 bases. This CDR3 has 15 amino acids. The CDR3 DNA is TGTGCCAGCAGTCGCAGGGGGCCCACGTACAATGAGCAGTTCTTC. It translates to CASSRRGPTYNEQFF.

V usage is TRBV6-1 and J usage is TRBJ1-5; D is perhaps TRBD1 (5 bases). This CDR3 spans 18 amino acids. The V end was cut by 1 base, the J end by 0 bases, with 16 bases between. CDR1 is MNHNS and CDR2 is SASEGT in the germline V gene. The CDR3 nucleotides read TGTGCCAGCAGTGAAGGTCGGCTAGGGGACTATAGCAATCAGCCCCAGCATTTT. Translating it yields CASSEGRLGDYSNQPQHF.

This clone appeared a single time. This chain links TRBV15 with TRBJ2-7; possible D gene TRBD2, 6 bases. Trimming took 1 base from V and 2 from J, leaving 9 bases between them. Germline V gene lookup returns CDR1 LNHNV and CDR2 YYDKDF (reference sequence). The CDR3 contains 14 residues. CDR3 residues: CATSRVVAAYEQYF. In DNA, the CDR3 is TGTGCCACCAGCAGAGTTGTAGCGGCCTACGAGCAGTACTTC.

Written as DNA, the CDR3 is TGTGCCAGTAGTATAGTCGATAGCCCATCCACCGGGGAGCTGTTTTTT. Its translation: CASSIVDSPSTGELFF. The chain is built from TRBV19 and TRBJ2-2; no firm D call. This CDR3 contains 16 residues. The ends were cut back, 1 base at V and 4 bases at J, with 13 bases in the middle. Per the germline V gene, CDR1 is LNHDA and CDR2 is SQIVND (reference sequence).

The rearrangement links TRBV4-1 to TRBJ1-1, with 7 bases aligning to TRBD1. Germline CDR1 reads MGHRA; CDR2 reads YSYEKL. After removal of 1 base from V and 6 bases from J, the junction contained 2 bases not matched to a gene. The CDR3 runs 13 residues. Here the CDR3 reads CASSQGQGSEAFF. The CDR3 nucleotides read TGCGCCAGCAGCCAAGGACAGGGATCTGAAGCTTTCTTT.

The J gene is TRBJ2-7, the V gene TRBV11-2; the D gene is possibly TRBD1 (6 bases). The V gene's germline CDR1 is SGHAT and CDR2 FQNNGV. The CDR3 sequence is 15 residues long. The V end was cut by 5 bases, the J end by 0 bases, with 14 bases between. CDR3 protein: CASSSLGQYSYEQYF. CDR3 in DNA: TGTGCCAGCAGCAGCCTTGGACAGTACTCCTACGAGCAGTACTTC.

CDR3 bases: TGTGCCAGCAGTTTATCCCCTAGCGGGGGGGCGGGCGAGCAGTACTTC. Its protein is CASSLSPSGGAGEQYF. V gene TRBV27 combines with J gene TRBJ2-7, with 12 bases identical to TRBD2. Germline trimming cut 0 bases from V and 6 bases from J; bases unmatched to any gene: 6. The CDR3 loop spans 16 amino acids. CDR1 MNHEY and CDR2 SMNVEV come from the germline V gene (reference sequence).

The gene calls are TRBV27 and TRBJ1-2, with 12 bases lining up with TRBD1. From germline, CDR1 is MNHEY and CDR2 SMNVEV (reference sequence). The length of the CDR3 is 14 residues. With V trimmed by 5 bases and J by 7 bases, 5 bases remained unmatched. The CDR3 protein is CASSLGQGAVGYTF. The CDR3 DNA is TGTGCCAGCAGTCTGGGACAGGGGGCTGTTGGCTACACCTTC.

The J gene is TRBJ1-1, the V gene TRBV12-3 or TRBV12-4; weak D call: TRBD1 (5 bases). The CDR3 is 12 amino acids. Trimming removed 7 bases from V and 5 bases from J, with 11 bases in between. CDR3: CASTIQGTEAFF. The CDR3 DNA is TGTGCCAGCACTATTCAGGGAACTGAAGCTTTCTTT.

CDR3 amino acids: CASSQGSSGVVNNEQFF. CDR3 DNA: TGTGCCAGCAGCCAGGGGAGCTCCGGGGTAGTGAACAATGAGCAGTTCTTC. V is TRBV3-1 (or the pseudogene TRBV3-2) and J is TRBJ2-1; weak D call: TRBD2 (5 bases). Looked up from germline, CDR1 is LGHDT and CDR2 is YNNKEL (reference sequence). V was trimmed by 3 bases and J by 5 bases, leaving 20 bases between them. The length of the CDR3 is 17 residues.

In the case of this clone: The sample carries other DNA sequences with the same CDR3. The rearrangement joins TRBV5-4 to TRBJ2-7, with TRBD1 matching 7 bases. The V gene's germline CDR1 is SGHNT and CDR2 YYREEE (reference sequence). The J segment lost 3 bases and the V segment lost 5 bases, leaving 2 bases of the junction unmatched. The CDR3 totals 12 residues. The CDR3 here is CASSRDSYEQYF. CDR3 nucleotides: TGTGCCAGCAGTCGGGACAGCTACGAGCAGTACTTC. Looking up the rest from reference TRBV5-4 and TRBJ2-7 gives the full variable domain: ETGVTQSPTHLIKTRGQQVTLRCSSQSGHNTVSWYQQALGQGPQFIFQYYREEENGRGNFPPRFSGLQFPNYSSELNVNALELDDSALYLCASSRDSYEQYFGPGTRLTVT.

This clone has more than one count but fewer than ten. The CDR3 reads CASRLAVTGVSGNTIYF. CDR3 in DNA: TGTGCAAGTCGCTTAGCAGTAACAGGGGTAAGTGGAAACACCATATATTTT. This chain links TRBV12-2 with TRBJ1-3; TRBD1, as called in the table, went unchecked against the DNA. TRBV12-2 is deemed a pseudogene. This CDR3 has 17 residues.

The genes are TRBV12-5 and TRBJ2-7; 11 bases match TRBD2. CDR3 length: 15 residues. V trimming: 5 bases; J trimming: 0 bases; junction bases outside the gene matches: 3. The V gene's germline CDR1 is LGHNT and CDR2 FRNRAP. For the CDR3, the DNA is TGTGCTAGTGGTCTGGGACTAGCGGTCTCCTACGAGCAGTACTTC. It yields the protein CASGLGLAVSYEQYF.

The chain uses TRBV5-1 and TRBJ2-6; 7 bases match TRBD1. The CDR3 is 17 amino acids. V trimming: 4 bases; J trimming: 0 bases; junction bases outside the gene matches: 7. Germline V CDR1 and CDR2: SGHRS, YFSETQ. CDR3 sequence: CASSPQTGRSGANVLTF. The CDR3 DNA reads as TGCGCCAGCAGCCCCCAGACAGGGCGCTCTGGGGCCAACGTCCTGACTTTC.

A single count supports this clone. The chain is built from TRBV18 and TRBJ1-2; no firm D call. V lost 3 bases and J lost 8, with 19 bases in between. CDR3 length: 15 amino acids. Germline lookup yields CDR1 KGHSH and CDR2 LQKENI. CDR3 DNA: TGTGCCAGCTCACCCCAAACCTTACAGAGCCAAGGCTACACCTTC. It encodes CASSPQTLQSQGYTF.

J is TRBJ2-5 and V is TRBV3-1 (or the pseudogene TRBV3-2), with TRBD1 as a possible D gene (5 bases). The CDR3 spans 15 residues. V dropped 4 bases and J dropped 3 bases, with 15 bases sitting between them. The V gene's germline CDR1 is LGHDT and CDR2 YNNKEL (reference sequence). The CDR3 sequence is CASSPVSAGKETQYF. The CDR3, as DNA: TGTGCCAGCAGCCCCGTTTCAGCAGGGAAAGAGACCCAGTACTTC.